This is a list of T cell receptor beta chains from one sample in a study of T cells after posttransplantation cyclophosphamide. Clones were read by immunoSEQ multiplex PCR, and TCRdb kept only the in-frame ones, dropping some. Altogether some 40,000 clones were found in the sample, and no singletons occur. The sequenced sample consisted of PBMCs. The receptors originated from a man between 35 and 55 years old in good health, CMV-negative, and a related stem cell transplant donor. Both conserved end residues are part of each CDR3. Rows may omit the clone size; those that give it use once, few, many or a size class.

V gene	J gene	clone size	CDR3 protein
TRBV6-1	TRBJ1-3	many	CASSEGDRSGNTIYF
TRBV30	TRBJ2-5	-	CAWSRTGVRETQYF
TRBV4-1	TRBJ2-2	many	CASSQVTLAGATGELFF
TRBV5-5	TRBJ1-2	many	CASSRQEGANYGYTF
TRBV7-2	TRBJ2-7	many	CASSLARGVGSYEQYF
TRBV11-3	TRBJ2-2	many	CASSLWGQNTGELFF
TRBV27	TRBJ2-5	many	CASSFLARYQETQYF
TRBV4-2	TRBJ2-1	many	CASSQAPRGTIAGGSNEQFF
TRBV7-2	TRBJ1-3	many	CASSPQISGNTIYF
TRBV13	TRBJ1-1	many	CASSLASRGPVGTEAFF
TRBV7-6	TRBJ1-5	few	CASSAGQGARQPQHF
TRBV4-1	TRBJ1-3	many	CASSQTPAGDRSGNTIYF
TRBV7-2	TRBJ1-5	many	CASSLGPPQPQHF
TRBV12-5	TRBJ2-3	many	CASGLVSGLAGASSTDTQYF
TRBV19	TRBJ1-1	many	CASSIPRANTEAFF
TRBV5-1	TRBJ2-3	many	CASSLGTGASTDTQYF
TRBV7-3	TRBJ2-1	many	CASSRGTLWGSYNEQFF
TRBV19	TRBJ2-5	many	CASSIGQGKWETQYF
TRBV19	TRBJ2-7	few	CASSKLAGIYEQYF
TRBV19	TRBJ1-1	many	CASSIWNDMNTEAFF
TRBV6-5	TRBJ1-3	many	CASTRGVGNTIYF
TRBV5-6	TRBJ1-2	many	CASSSDRVRYGYTF
TRBV2	TRBJ2-5	many	CASKGGGETQYF
TRBV5-1	TRBJ2-1	many	CASSLVAGPNNEQFF
TRBV28	TRBJ2-1	medium-sized	CATDSGRVVTNEQFF